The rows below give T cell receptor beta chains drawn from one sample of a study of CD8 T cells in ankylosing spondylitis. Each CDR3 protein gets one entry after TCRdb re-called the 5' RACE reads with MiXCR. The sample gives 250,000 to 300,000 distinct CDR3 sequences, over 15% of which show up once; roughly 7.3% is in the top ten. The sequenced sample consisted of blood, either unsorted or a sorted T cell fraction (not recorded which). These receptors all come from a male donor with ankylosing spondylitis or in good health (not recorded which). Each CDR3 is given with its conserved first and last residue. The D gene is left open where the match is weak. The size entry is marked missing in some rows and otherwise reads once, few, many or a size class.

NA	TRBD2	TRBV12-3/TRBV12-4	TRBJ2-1	CASRGTSGGDEQFF	TGTGCCAGCAGGGGGACTAGCGGGGGGGATGAGCAGTTCTTC
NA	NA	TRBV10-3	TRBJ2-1	CAITDGRAYNEQFF	TGTGCCATCACAGACGGCAGGGCCTACAATGAGCAGTTCTTC
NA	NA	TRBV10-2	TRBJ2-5	CASSESGALQETQYF	TGCGCCAGCAGTGAGTCTGGCGCCCTCCAAGAGACCCAGTACTTC
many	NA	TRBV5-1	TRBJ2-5	CASSFGAGETQYF	TGCGCCAGCAGCTTTGGTGCGGGGGAGACCCAGTACTTC
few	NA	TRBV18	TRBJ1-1	CASSGQSLNTEAFF	TGTGCCAGCTCAGGACAGTCTTTGAACACTGAAGCTTTCTTT
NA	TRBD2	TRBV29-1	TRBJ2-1	CSVGLANYNEQFF	TGCAGCGTCGGACTAGCGAACTACAATGAGCAGTTCTTC
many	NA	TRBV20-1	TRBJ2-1	CSARVIGTGSGRTNEQFF	TGCAGTGCTAGAGTAATAGGCACGGGTTCGGGACGTACAAATGAGCAGTTCTTC
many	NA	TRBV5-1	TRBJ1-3	CASSLNTGTNTIYF	TGCGCCAGCAGCTTAAATACAGGGACAAACACCATATATTTT
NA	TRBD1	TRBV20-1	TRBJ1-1	CSAEDRWGAFF	TGCAGTGCGGAGGACAGGTGGGGAGCTTTCTTT
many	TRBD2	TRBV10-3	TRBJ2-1	CAIMAGALNEQFF	TGTGCCATCATGGCGGGAGCCCTCAATGAGCAGTTCTTC
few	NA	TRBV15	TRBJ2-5	CATSRGFSPETQYF	TGTGCCACCAGCAGAGGGTTTAGCCCAGAGACCCAGTACTTC
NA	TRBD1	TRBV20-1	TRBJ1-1	CSAQIRRAGGNANTEVFF	TGCAGTGCTCAAATCCGTCGGGCAGGGGGCAATGCGAACACTGAAGTTTTCTTT